A single sample is the source of the 30 T cell receptor beta chains below, sequenced in a study of shared clonotypes between healthy human individuals. TCRdb keeps only in-frame clones here, not all; method: immunoSEQ multiplex PCR. This table holds 630,000 or so clones, 98% found once. Selected positively for CCR7 and CD45RO-negative, naive CD8 cells excluded terminally differentiated effector memory CD45RA+ cells. The sequencing input was naive CD8+ T cells sorted from blood. The receptors were sampled from a man between 25 and 39 years old in good health.

This chain joins TRBV9 and TRBJ1-2, with 9 bases identical to TRBD1. J lost 4 bases, V lost 3 bases, and 1 base had no gene match. The germline CDR1 and CDR2 sequences are SGDLS and YYNGEE. The CDR3 is made up of 13 amino acids. The CDR3 nucleotides read TGTGCCAGCAGCGAGGGACAGGGCTATGGCTACACCTTC. This gives the protein CASSEGQGYGYTF.

The chain uses TRBV7-9 and TRBJ2-7, with a tentative D call TRBD1 (6 bases). Germline values: CDR1 SEHNR, CDR2 FQNEAQ (reference sequence). CDR3 length: 15 residues. V lost 5 bases, J lost 1 base, and 15 bases lay in between. The DNA for the CDR3 is TGTGCCAGCAGCACCACCGATGGGACATCCTACGAGCAGTACTTC. Translating it yields CASSTTDGTSYEQYF.

With respect to this clone: The same CDR3 is also encoded by other DNA sequences in this sample. CDR3 coding DNA: TGTGCCAGCAGCTCCCGCGGGAGCTCCTACAATGAGCAGTTCTTC. This encodes CASSSRGSSYNEQFF. This sequence joins TRBV7-9 and TRBJ2-1; 7 bases agree with TRBD2. The CDR3 totals 15 residues. The ends lost 4 bases at V and 0 bases at J; junction bases unmatched: 3. Per the germline V gene, CDR1 is SEHNR and CDR2 is FQNEAQ (reference sequence).

This chain links TRBV30 with TRBJ2-1; D gene uncertain. The CDR3 contains 13 residues. V shed 0 bases and J shed 4 bases, with 7 bases lying between them. From germline, CDR1 is GTSNPN and CDR2 SVGIG (reference sequence). The CDR3 here is CAWSVGFYNEQFF. The CDR3 bases are TGTGCCTGGAGTGTAGGCTTTTACAATGAGCAGTTCTTC.

The chain carries TRBV4-2 and TRBJ2-3; TRBD2 matches 8 bases. Trimming took 0 bases from V and 0 from J; bases not matched to a gene: 5. Germline V gene sequence: CDR1 LGHNA, CDR2 YNFKEQ. The CDR3 contains 17 residues. The CDR3 DNA reads as TGTGCCAGCAGCCAAGATAGTACTAGCGGTAGCACAGATACGCAGTATTTT. Protein: CASSQDSTSGSTDTQYF.

The J gene is TRBJ2-1, the V gene TRBV2, with a possible D match to TRBD2 (6 bases). The V and J ends lost 6 bases and 0 bases respectively, with 12 bases between them. The CDR3 runs 15 residues. The germline V gene has CDR1 SNHLY and CDR2 FYNNEI. In DNA form, the CDR3 reads TGTGCCAGCAGGGGGGACTTCAGCTCCTACAATGAGCAGTTCTTC. Its translation is CASRGDFSSYNEQFF.

The CDR3 bases are TGCGCCAGCAGCTCTCGGACTAGCGGGCATGAGCAGTTCTTC. Amino acids: CASSSRTSGHEQFF. The rearrangement uses TRBV5-1 and TRBJ2-1, with TRBD2 matching 11 bases. This CDR3 contains 14 residues. Per germline, CDR1 SGHRS and CDR2 YFSETQ. V shed 3 bases, J shed 8 bases, and the junction held 4 bases outside the gene matches.

The genes are TRBV5-6 and TRBJ2-7, with D possibly matching TRBD1 (5 bases). Deletions cut 4 bases from V and 5 bases from J, with 13 bases between. The germline V gene has CDR1 SGHDT and CDR2 YYEEEE. The CDR3 has 13 residues. DNA for the CDR3: TGTGCCAGCAGCCTTGGGGCGGCTGACGAGCAGTACTTC. It is translated as CASSLGAADEQYF. Filled out from reference TRBV5-6 and TRBJ2-7, the complete variable domain reads DAGVTQSPTHLIKTRGQQVTLRCSPKSGHDTVSWYQQALGQGPQFIFQYYEEEERQRGNFPDRFSGHQFPNYSSELNVNALLLGDSALYLCASSLGAADEQYFGPGTRLTVT.

The rearrangement links TRBV27 to TRBJ2-1, with 7 bases lining up with TRBD1. CDR1 is MNHEY, CDR2 SMNVEV, per germline (reference sequence). There are 14 residues in the CDR3. V lost 8 bases to trimming and J lost 4 bases; unmatched junction nucleotides: 8. The CDR3 DNA reads as TGTGCCAGCCAGCTACAGGGGTCTTACAATGAGCAGTTCTTC. Protein product: CASQLQGSYNEQFF.

This chain links TRBV7-8 with TRBJ2-3; D is undetermined. The CDR3 is made up of 16 amino acids. Germline V lookup: CDR1 SGHVS, CDR2 FQNEAQ. V dropped 4 bases and J dropped 0 bases, with 14 bases sitting between them. CDR3 sequence reads: CASSYGSTESTDTQYF. As DNA, the CDR3 is TGTGCCAGCAGCTACGGAAGCACCGAAAGCACAGATACGCAGTATTTT.

The V call is TRBV7-9, the J call TRBJ2-7, with D possibly being TRBD2 (6 bases). This CDR3 has 14 amino acids. Germline-derived CDR1 and CDR2 are SEHNR and FQNEAQ (reference sequence). The germline V and J ends were trimmed by 5 bases and 2 bases, with 13 bases remaining between them. In DNA, the CDR3 is TGTGCCAGCAGCCCAGCCGGGAGCCCCTACGAGCAGTACTTC. Residues: CASSPAGSPYEQYF.

The chain employs TRBV5-6 and TRBJ1-4; D is unclear. Trimming removed 5 bases from V and 5 bases from J, with 10 bases in between. This CDR3 has 13 residues. The germline V gene has CDR1 SGHDT and CDR2 YYEEEE. CDR3 bases: TGTGCCAGCAGTTCAATCACGAATGAAAAACTGTTTTTT. It translates to CASSSITNEKLFF.

This clone was detected once. The chain has TRBV7-9 and TRBJ2-1, with D tentatively TRBD2 (5 bases). V was pared by 5 bases and J by 4 bases, with 15 bases between. The CDR3 loop spans 15 amino acids. CDR1 and CDR2 from the germline V gene are SEHNR and FQNEAQ (reference sequence). In DNA form, the CDR3 reads TGTGCCAGCAGCGCTAGCCTTGGGTTTTACAATGAGCAGTTCTTC. This gives the protein CASSASLGFYNEQFF.

The V gene is TRBV5-3, the J gene TRBJ1-1; D ambiguous. TRBV5-3 belongs to the ORF category, with a function that is uncertain. Trimming removed 5 bases at V and 7 bases at J, with 9 bases between. There are 11 residues in the CDR3. The CDR3 bases are TGTGCCAGAAGACGAGGGAGTGAAGCTTTCTTT. This encodes CARRRGSEAFF.

This clone has a single count. The chain links TRBV29-1 to TRBJ2-1, with 7 bases fitting TRBD1. The CDR3 has 13 residues. Germline lookup yields CDR1 SQVTM and CDR2 ANQGSEA. Germline trimming cut 4 bases from V and 6 bases from J; bases unmatched to any gene: 6. DNA for the CDR3: TGCAGCGTTGGTACAGGGGAGACCAATGAGCAGTTCTTC. It is translated as CSVGTGETNEQFF.

The chain has TRBV27 and TRBJ2-1, with TRBD1 matching 9 bases. The CDR3 is made up of 15 amino acids. Germline CDR1 and CDR2: MNHEY and SMNVEV (reference sequence). The trim removed 4 bases at V and 4 bases at J, leaving 5 bases unmatched. CDR3 coding DNA: TGTGCCAGCAGTTCTAGACAGGGGGAATACAATGAGCAGTTCTTC. Amino acid sequence: CASSSRQGEYNEQFF.

This sequence joins TRBV27 and TRBJ1-1; D remains unclear. The CDR3 has 13 amino acids. Trimming removed 6 bases at V and 6 bases at J, with 14 bases between. Germline values: CDR1 MNHEY, CDR2 SMNVEV (reference sequence). The CDR3 DNA is TGTGCCAGCAGATCTGGGCTGGGCGCTGAAGCTTTCTTT. It is translated as CASRSGLGAEAFF.

The chain employs TRBV18 and TRBJ2-3, with a weak D call TRBD2 (5 bases). The germline gives CDR1 KGHSH, CDR2 LQKENI. The CDR3 consists of 16 residues. V lost 3 bases and J lost 6, with 19 bases in between. CDR3 amino acids: CASSPPSAGQLDTQYF. The CDR3 nucleotides read TGTGCCAGCTCACCCCCCTCGGCGGGTCAATTGGATACGCAGTATTTT. The variable domain in full, completed from reference TRBV18 and TRBJ2-3, reads NAGVMQNPRHLVRRRGQEARLRCSPMKGHSHVYWYRQLPEEGLKFMVYLQKENIIDESGMPKERFSAEFPKEGPSILRIQQVVRGDSAAYFCASSPPSAGQLDTQYFGPGTRLTVL.

The V and J genes are TRBV15 and TRBJ1-1; tentative D call: TRBD1 (6 bases). Germline-derived CDR1 and CDR2 are LNHNV and YYDKDF (reference sequence). The V end lost 8 bases, the J end lost 4 bases, and 11 bases lay between the germline ends. The CDR3 has 12 residues. CDR3 sequence reads: CATGGQPTEAFF. The CDR3 region has the DNA TGTGCCACCGGCGGACAGCCCACTGAAGCTTTCTTT.

In the case of this clone: The same CDR3 arises from other DNA sequences in this sample as well. V usage is TRBV5-1 and J usage is TRBJ2-2; TRBD2 matches 9 bases. The V gene's germline CDR1 is SGHRS and CDR2 YFSETQ. The CDR3 is 16 residues long. Trimming removed 3 bases from V and 2 bases from J; junction bases left unmatched: 5. CDR3 loop: CASSWWTSANTGELFF. The CDR3 DNA reads as TGCGCCAGCAGCTGGTGGACTAGCGCCAACACCGGGGAGCTGTTTTTT.

V gene TRBV7-6 combines with J gene TRBJ2-7; perhaps D is TRBD1 or TRBD2 (6 bases each). CDR1 is SGHVS, CDR2 FNYEAQ, per germline. The CDR3 is made up of 14 amino acids. V shed 4 bases and J shed 5 bases, with 15 bases lying between them. CDR3 coding DNA: TGTGCCAGCAGCTATGGGGGGCTTAAGGACGAGCAGTACTTC. Translating it yields CASSYGGLKDEQYF.

The chain carries TRBV7-8 and TRBJ2-5; tentatively, D is TRBD1 (6 bases). Germline values: CDR1 SGHVS, CDR2 FQNEAQ. This CDR3 comprises 16 residues. Trimming removed 4 bases from V and 6 bases from J, with 21 bases in between. CDR3 in DNA: TGTGCCAGCAGCTGGGCTCGGAGTAAGGACAGAAAGACCCAGTACTTC. It codes for CASSWARSKDRKTQYF.

The chain recombines TRBV25-1 with TRBJ1-5; D might be TRBD1 (5 bases). Per the germline V gene, CDR1 is MGHDK and CDR2 is SYGVNS. The CDR3 covers 12 residues. V dropped 2 bases and J dropped 8 bases, with 7 bases sitting between them. In DNA form, the CDR3 reads TGTGCCAGCAGTGAACGGGGGGAGCCCCAGCATTTT. Translated, it gives CASSERGEPQHF.

The genes are TRBV2 and TRBJ2-7; D is undetermined. The V end was cut by 3 bases, the J end by 0 bases, with 3 bases between. This CDR3 is built from 12 residues. The germline V gene has CDR1 SNHLY and CDR2 FYNNEI. The CDR3 region has the DNA TGTGCCAGCAGTGAGAACTCCTACGAGCAGTACTTC. This codes for CASSENSYEQYF. The full variable domain, completed using reference TRBV2 and TRBJ2-7, is EPEVTQTPSHQVTQMGQEVILRCVPISNHLYFYWYRQILGQKVEFLVSFYNNEISEKSEIFDDQFSVERPDGSNFTLKIRSTKLEDSAMYFCASSENSYEQYFGPGTRLTVT.

J is TRBJ2-1 and V is TRBV9; D not resolved. CDR3 size: 15 residues. The germline V gene encodes CDR1 SGDLS and CDR2 YYNGEE. Trimming pared 4 bases from V and 4 bases from J, leaving 15 bases between. Here the CDR3 reads CASSPEGVEYNEQFF. CDR3 sequence (DNA): TGTGCCAGCAGCCCGGAAGGCGTGGAATACAATGAGCAGTTCTTC.

The chain employs TRBV5-6 and TRBJ2-3; D is ambiguous. The V gene lost 2 bases and the J gene lost 7 bases, with 14 bases spanning the gap. The CDR3 is made up of 14 amino acids. Germline CDR1 and CDR2: SGHDT and YYEEEE. The CDR3, as DNA: TGTGCCAGCAGCTTCGAACGGTTGAGGCATACGCAGTATTTT. This gives the protein CASSFERLRHTQYF.

The V and J genes are TRBV4-1 and TRBJ2-2; D gene unclear. This CDR3 region has 11 residues. Germline V gene sequence: CDR1 MGHRA, CDR2 YSYEKL. Trimming stripped 2 bases from V and 6 bases from J, with 1 base between. The CDR3 nucleotides read TGCGCCAGCAGCCAATCCGGGGAGCTGTTTTTT. Translation gives CASSQSGELFF.

CDR3 bases: TGCAGCGTGCGCAGGCCGACTAGCGGGGACAATGAGCAGTTCTTC. Protein product: CSVRRPTSGDNEQFF. The chain combines TRBV29-1 with TRBJ2-1; 11 bases line up with TRBD2. Germline CDR1 and CDR2: SQVTM and ANQGSEA. CDR3 length: 15 residues. Trimming at V came to 6 bases and at J to 5 bases, leaving 9 bases not matched to a gene.

About this clone: This same CDR3 is encoded by further DNA sequences in the sample. The chain employs TRBV7-9 and TRBJ1-1, with D unresolved. V gave up 1 base and J gave up 2 bases, with 5 bases separating them. Per germline, CDR1 SEHNR and CDR2 FQNEAQ (reference sequence). The CDR3 contains 13 residues. The CDR3 region has the DNA TGTGCCAGCAGCTTAGGAGAAAACACTGAAGCTTTCTTT. Residues: CASSLGENTEAFF.

The chain is built from TRBV27 and TRBJ2-1, with D hard to call. CDR1 and CDR2 from the germline V gene are MNHEY and SMNVEV (reference sequence). V was cut by 6 bases and J by 2 bases, with 8 bases left in between. The CDR3 has 13 residues. DNA of the CDR3: TGTGCCAGCAGCCACCCTGCCTACAATGAGCAGTTCTTC. Amino acid sequence: CASSHPAYNEQFF.